A single TCR beta chain is shown here with its context. These data belong to a study of blood T cell repertoires in COVID-19. Study-level background: Specimens from acute and convalescent COVID-19 originated in the United States, Italy and Spain. Sample material is recorded as cDNA or gDNA derived from T cells, B-cell-depleted T cells, or PBMCs.

CDR1 and CDR2 from the germline V gene are MDHEN and SYDVKM. The CDR3 length is 15 residues. V lost 1 base to trimming and J lost 8 bases, with 12 bases between them. Original processing notes: Estimation of nucleated cell counts relied on the amplification of reference gene primers. TCRdb's copy holds only in-frame clones and misses some; the assay was immunoSEQ multiplex PCR. The DNA gave D and trimming, while V, J and clone size come from that table. The sample has around 150,000 clones, almost 80% seen once. J is TRBJ1-6 and V is TRBV28; D ambiguous. The sequenced material came from peripheral blood. The origin of this receptor is a man between 60 and 75 years old who had recovered from COVID-19. Here the CDR3 DNA reads TGTGCCAGCAGTTTATCATCCAGGATTTATTCACCCCTCCACTTT. Its protein is CASSLSSRIYSPLHF.